The clone carrying this T cell receptor (beta chain) was seen only a few times. Its antigen is not known. The data are from a study of T cells after yellow fever vaccination. As for the study in general: Fractions of limited cellularity were prepared by means of SMART-Seq v4 Ultra Low Input.

TCRdb called the 5' RACE reads again in MiXCR, with one record for every CDR3 protein. The sample shows about 120,000 distinct CDR3 sequences, roughly 7.2% of them seen only once. Whole-study findings and limits: Overlap between CD4 and CD8 compartments was detected for a small share of clonotypes. FACS-sorted repertoires could harbor abundant contaminating bulk-population clonotypes.

The TCR comes from a man aged 18 to 29 who received the YFV17D yellow fever vaccine. Material: CD4+ T cells sorted from PBMCs, obtained about 41 days after the first yellow fever vaccination.

In DNA, the CDR3 is TGTGCCAGCAGCCAATCGGTGGGCCACTCAAGGAATCAGCCCCAGCATTTT. Encoded protein: CASSQSVGHSRNQPQHF. The chain recombines TRBV3-1 with TRBJ1-5; D unclear. The V end was cut by 2 bases, the J end by 4 bases, with 18 bases between. Per germline, CDR1 LGHDT and CDR2 YNNKEL (reference sequence). The CDR3 has 17 amino acids.